The next 31 T cell receptor beta chains were all read from a single sample in a study of CD8+CD57+ T cells in acquired aplastic anemia. Profiles of TCR beta VDJ and CDR3 were generated from a genomic DNA template. From the reads, TCRdb called clonotypes with MiXCR, one entry per CDR3 protein. The sample includes about 180,000 distinct CDR3 sequences, nearly 50% of them seen just once. Previously, flow cytometry had revealed CD8+CD57+ cell expansion in the patients chosen for sequencing. The specimen was sorted CD4+, CD8+, or CD8+CD57+ T cells (not recorded which) from PBMCs. The receptors originated from a human donor with aplastic anemia.

This clonotype occurred a few times. The chain uses TRBV27 and TRBJ2-3, with TRBD2 identical over 7 bases. V lost 3 bases and J lost 6; bases outside the gene matches: 9. Germline CDR1 and CDR2: MNHEY and SMNVEV (reference sequence). There are 15 residues in the CDR3. The CDR3 DNA follows: TGTGCCAGCAGTTTCAGGTCCGGGGGGACGGATACGCAGTATTTT. It encodes CASSFRSGGTDTQYF.

With regard to this clonotype: A much larger clone sits a single nucleotide away, making a read error possible. The genes are TRBV5-1 and TRBJ1-4, with unresolved D. Germline CDR1 SGHRS, CDR2 YFSETQ. The CDR3 is made up of 13 amino acids. The CDR3 DNA is TGCGCCAGCAGCTTGGGCCGTAATGGAAAACTGTTTTTT. It is translated as CASSLGRNGKLFF.

V is TRBV20-1 and J is TRBJ2-7; TRBD2 agrees at 7 bases. CDR1 and CDR2 (germline): DFQATT, SNEGSKA (reference sequence). The CDR3 sequence is 15 residues long. V shed 2 bases, J shed 4 bases, and the junction held 11 bases outside the gene matches. CDR3: CSARKGSGGGYEQYF. As DNA, the CDR3 is TGCAGTGCTAGAAAGGGTTCAGGCGGGGGTTACGAGCAGTACTTC.

The chain employs TRBV3-1 and TRBJ1-2; no firm D call. CDR1 is LGHDT and CDR2 is YNNKEL in the germline V gene (reference sequence). Trimming took 1 base from V and 4 from J, leaving 10 bases between them. The CDR3 loop spans 14 amino acids. The CDR3 reads CASSQALGPYGYTF. CDR3 nucleotide sequence: TGTGCCAGCAGCCAAGCGCTAGGCCCCTATGGCTACACCTTC.

V and J are TRBV25-1 and TRBJ1-2; no definite D call. The CDR3 is 13 residues long. Germline values: CDR1 MGHDK, CDR2 SYGVNS. The V and J ends lost 4 bases and 4 bases respectively, with 10 bases between them. For the CDR3, the DNA is TGTGCCAGCAGTGGGCGGGGTGGCTATGGCTACACCTTC. Its protein is CASSGRGGYGYTF.

The J gene is TRBJ1-5, the V gene TRBV2; TRBD1 matches at 7 bases. This CDR3 region has 13 residues. Trimming cost V 6 bases and J 7 bases; bases outside gene matches: 6. Looked up from germline, CDR1 is SNHLY and CDR2 is FYNNEI. CDR3 sequence: CASRTTGNQPQHF. DNA of the CDR3: TGTGCCAGCAGGACGACAGGGAACCAGCCCCAGCATTTT.

This clonotype appeared many times. The chain combines TRBV5-1 with TRBJ2-2; 10 bases match TRBD1. J gave up 3 bases and V 0 bases, and 2 bases lay outside the gene matches. The CDR3 runs 16 residues. The germline V gene has CDR1 SGHRS and CDR2 YFSETQ. The CDR3 region is CASSLEGQGHTGELFF. CDR3 sequence (DNA): TGCGCCAGCAGCTTGGAGGGACAGGGGCACACCGGGGAGCTGTTTTTT.

The sample holds one count of this clonotype. V and J are TRBV29-1 and TRBJ2-7; the match to TRBD2 covers 7 bases. Unmatched junction bases numbered 8, after V lost 6 bases and J lost 0 bases. The germline V gene encodes CDR1 SQVTM and CDR2 ANQGSEA. The CDR3 is 14 residues long. The CDR3: CSVNPGGSSYEQYF. DNA for the CDR3: TGCAGCGTCAACCCGGGGGGTTCCTCCTACGAGCAGTACTTC.

This rearrangement joins TRBV20-1 to TRBJ2-7; a weak D match, TRBD2 (6 bases). CDR3 length equals 14 residues. The V end lost 3 bases, the J end lost 4 bases, and 16 bases lay between the germline ends. Germline V CDR1 and CDR2: DFQATT, SNEGSKA (reference sequence). As DNA, the CDR3 is TGCAGTGCTAGTGTCGTCGGGACTGGATACGAGCAGTACTTC. Amino acids: CSASVVGTGYEQYF.

The DNA for the CDR3 is TGTGCCAGCGGCGGCAACTCCTACGAGCAGTACTTC. Translated, it gives CASGGNSYEQYF. This chain joins TRBV11-3 and TRBJ2-7; D uncertain. CDR1 SGHNT and CDR2 YENEEA come from the germline V gene. The V gene lost 8 bases and the J gene lost 0 bases, with 8 bases spanning the gap. The CDR3 loop spans 12 amino acids.

The chain uses TRBV20-1 and TRBJ2-3, with 15 bases fitting TRBD2. The V segment lost 1 base and the J segment 9 bases; nucleotides outside the gene matches: 5. The CDR3 has 15 amino acids. The germline CDR1 and CDR2 sequences are DFQATT and SNEGSKA (reference sequence). CDR3 protein: CSARGGLAGGGTQYF. The CDR3 nucleotides read TGCAGTGCTAGAGGTGGACTAGCGGGAGGGGGGACGCAGTATTTT.

The sample holds one count of this clonotype. The chain joins TRBV11-1 to TRBJ2-2, with a weak D call TRBD1 (6 bases). V was clipped by 5 bases and J by 3 bases, with 16 bases between them. The CDR3 consists of 16 residues. From germline, CDR1 is SGHAT and CDR2 FQDESV (reference sequence). The CDR3 loop reads CASSPLTYRDTGELFF. The CDR3 bases are TGTGCCAGCAGCCCCCTTACCTACAGGGACACCGGGGAGCTGTTTTTT.

This chain connects TRBV20-1 to TRBJ1-2, with D hard to call. The V end was cut by 1 base, the J end by 8 bases, with 14 bases between. The germline V gene encodes CDR1 DFQATT and CDR2 SNEGSKA (reference sequence). The CDR3 has 13 residues. The CDR3 bases are TGCAGTGCTAGAGCGGTGCCCCGAGGGGGCTACACCTTC. Amino acids: CSARAVPRGGYTF.

The table lists this clonotype with many counts. The J gene is TRBJ2-1, the V gene TRBV12-3 or TRBV12-4; D not certain. V was cut by 3 bases and J by 5 bases, with 11 bases left in between. The CDR3 is 14 amino acids. The CDR3 DNA sequence: TGTGCCAGCAGTTTGAGTAAGTCTAACAATGAGCAGTTCTTC. This gives the protein CASSLSKSNNEQFF.

The rearrangement links TRBV7-9 to TRBJ1-5, with D perhaps TRBD1 (6 bases). V gave up 5 bases and J gave up 7 bases, with 18 bases separating them. In germline, CDR1 is SEHNR, CDR2 FQNEAQ (reference sequence). The CDR3 length is 15 residues. In DNA form, the CDR3 reads TGTGCCAGCAGCCCCGGCGGGGGCGAAGGGCAGCCCCAGCATTTT. Translating it yields CASSPGGGEGQPQHF.

This clonotype was detected ten times or more. This chain joins TRBV20-1 and TRBJ2-1, with unresolved D. The CDR3 length is 14 residues. The germline V and J ends were trimmed by 0 bases and 1 base, with 7 bases remaining between them. Germline CDR1 is DFQATT and CDR2 is SNEGSKA (reference sequence). The CDR3 spells CSAREGISYNEQFF. CDR3 nucleotide sequence: TGCAGTGCTAGAGAGGGAATTTCCTACAATGAGCAGTTCTTC.

The sample holds one count of this clonotype. V gene TRBV15 combines with J gene TRBJ2-2, with D perhaps being TRBD1 or TRBD2 (5 bases each). Germline CDR1 and CDR2: LNHNV and YYDKDF (reference sequence). V was clipped by 1 base and J by 3 bases, with 15 bases between them. This CDR3 is 17 amino acids long. Here the CDR3 reads CATSRGDGPFYTGELFF. CDR3 bases: TGTGCCACCAGCAGAGGGGACGGACCGTTCTACACCGGGGAGCTGTTTTTT.

The CDR3 is CATSTGDSYEKLFF. Written as DNA, the CDR3 is TGTGCCACCAGCACGGGGGATTCTTATGAAAAACTGTTTTTT. The J gene is TRBJ1-4, the V gene TRBV15, with a tentative D call TRBD1 (5 bases). Trimming left V 4 bases short and J 6 bases short, with 12 bases between. The germline gives CDR1 LNHNV, CDR2 YYDKDF (reference sequence). The CDR3 covers 14 residues. The variable domain in full, completed from reference TRBV15 and TRBJ1-4, reads DAMVIQNPRYQVTQFGKPVTLSCSQTLNHNVMYWYQQKSSQAPKLLFHYYDKDFNNEADTPDNFQSRRPNTSFCFLDIRSPGLGDTAMYLCATSTGDSYEKLFFGSGTQLSVL.

As to this clonotype: At one boundary the junction diverges from the germline segment, which might be a read error. V gene TRBV24-1 combines with J gene TRBJ2-5; possible D gene TRBD1, 5 bases. This CDR3 spans 14 amino acids. Germline-derived CDR1 and CDR2 are KGHDR and SFDVKD. The CDR3 bases are TGTGCCACCAGTGGATGGGCAGGACAAGATACCCAGTACTTC. Protein: CATSGWAGQDTQYF.

This clonotype was counted many times. V and J are TRBV10-1 and TRBJ1-1, with 9 bases fitting TRBD1. This CDR3 is 15 amino acids long. Trimming at V came to 4 bases and at J to 1 base, leaving 4 bases not matched to a gene. Germline CDR1 is WNHNN and CDR2 is SYGVQD (reference sequence). The CDR3 DNA is TGCGCCAGCAGTGTGGGGGACAGGGAGAACACTGAAGCTTTCTTT. Translating gives CASSVGDRENTEAFF.

The chain recombines TRBV24-1 with TRBJ1-2; TRBD1 might be the D (5 bases). CDR1 and CDR2 from the germline V gene are KGHDR and SFDVKD. The CDR3 runs to 11 residues. The V end was cut by 5 bases, the J end by 8 bases, with 8 bases between. The CDR3 DNA reads TGTGCCACCAGTGGAGGGGACGGCTACACCTTC. This encodes CATSGGDGYTF.

This chain links TRBV5-1 with TRBJ2-1; TRBD2 is a possible D gene (6 bases). Per the germline V gene, CDR1 is SGHRS and CDR2 is YFSETQ. Trimming took 0 bases from V and 6 from J, leaving 16 bases between them. The CDR3 spans 16 residues. DNA of the CDR3: TGCGCCAGCAGCTTGGATCTCGGGAGTGATTCCAATGAGCAGTTCTTC. This gives the protein CASSLDLGSDSNEQFF.

The rearrangement uses TRBV10-2 and TRBJ2-7; 9 bases map to TRBD1. The junction had 8 bases not matched to a gene; V was cut back by 8 bases and J by 6 bases. This CDR3 is built from 13 residues. Germline V gives CDR1 WSHSY, CDR2 SAAADI. The DNA for the CDR3 is TGCGCCAGCCCGGGACAGGGAGGCCTCGAGCAGTACTTC. It codes for CASPGQGGLEQYF.

The rearrangement joins TRBV29-1 to TRBJ2-3; 7 bases are a match to TRBD1. Germline assignment: CDR1 SQVTM and CDR2 ANQGSEA. The CDR3 runs to 13 residues. The junction had 6 bases not matched to a gene; V was cut back by 6 bases and J by 3 bases. Written as DNA, the CDR3 is TGCAGCGTCGACACGACAGGGACAGATACGCAGTATTTT. Amino acids: CSVDTTGTDTQYF.

This sequence joins TRBV29-1 and TRBJ2-2; no clear D gene. The CDR3 has 13 residues. The V end lost 6 bases, the J end lost 0 bases, and 8 bases lay between the germline ends. The germline gives CDR1 SQVTM, CDR2 ANQGSEA. The CDR3 coding sequence is TGCAGCGTCGCAGTATCGAACACCGGGGAGCTGTTTTTT. This sequence encodes CSVAVSNTGELFF.

This clonotype was counted once. DNA of the CDR3: TGTGCCAGCAGCCAAGATTCCGGCCAGGGGAATGAGCAGTTCTTC. It is translated as CASSQDSGQGNEQFF. The chain uses TRBV4-2 and TRBJ2-1, with a possible D match to TRBD1 (6 bases). Trimming removed 0 bases at V and 7 bases at J, with 13 bases between. Germline CDR1 LGHNA, CDR2 YNFKEQ. The CDR3 is 15 amino acids.

The chain links TRBV20-1 to TRBJ2-7, with 10 bases that match TRBD2. The V segment lost 0 bases and the J segment 5 bases; nucleotides outside the gene matches: 16. This CDR3 has 18 residues. CDR1 and CDR2 (germline): DFQATT, SNEGSKA (reference sequence). Here the CDR3 reads CSARDESSGGLRLDEQYF. Written as DNA, the CDR3 is TGCAGTGCTAGAGATGAGTCTAGCGGGGGACTCCGCTTGGACGAGCAGTACTTC.

As to this clonotype: One end of the junction does not line up with germline, which may come from a read error. The chain carries TRBV4-2 and TRBJ2-1, with TRBD2 matching 16 bases. The V gene's germline CDR1 is LGHNA and CDR2 YNFKEQ. CDR3 size: 15 residues. CDR3 region: CASSQKGTSGGVQFF. DNA for the CDR3: TGTGCCAGCAGCCAGAAGGGGACTAGCGGGGGGGTGCAATTTTTC.

This sequence joins TRBV7-9 and TRBJ1-5, with D perhaps TRBD1 (5 bases). V was clipped by 5 bases and J by 2 bases, with 10 bases between them. Germline values: CDR1 SEHNR, CDR2 FQNEAQ (reference sequence). CDR3 size: 14 residues. This CDR3 is CASSPPGRNQPQHF. The CDR3 bases are TGTGCCAGCAGCCCACCGGGGCGCAATCAGCCCCAGCATTTT.

This clonotype was picked up many times. The V gene is TRBV2, the J gene TRBJ1-5; 7 bases map to TRBD1. Germline values: CDR1 SNHLY, CDR2 FYNNEI. The trim removed 5 bases at V and 5 bases at J, leaving 6 bases unmatched. The CDR3 covers 14 residues. The CDR3 sequence is CASSQGTAYQPQHF. The CDR3 nucleotides are TGTGCCAGCAGTCAAGGGACAGCCTATCAGCCCCAGCATTTT.

The chain employs TRBV24-1 and TRBJ2-7; TRBD1 is a possible D gene (5 bases). The CDR3 has 14 residues. The V and J ends lost 1 base and 2 bases respectively, with 8 bases between them. Germline CDR1 reads KGHDR; CDR2 reads SFDVKD. CDR3 sequence reads: CATSDFRVPYEQYF. CDR3 bases: TGTGCCACCAGTGATTTCAGGGTTCCCTACGAGCAGTACTTC.